What follows are 9 T cell receptor beta chains derived from one specimen sequenced in a study of a mutant IDH1 vaccine in newly diagnosed glioma. This table comes from immunoSEQ multiplex PCR, and its TCRdb copy is limited to in-frame clones, with some not included. The data contain 34,000 or so clones, roughly 86% of them singletons. Regarding time point: week 35, safety follow-up. Every single dose of the vaccine, 300 ug of mutant IDH1 20-mer peptide, came with topical imiquimod. No antigen has been identified for these receptors. Here the sequenced sample was PBMCs, taken from a glioma patient whose treatment included an IDH1 peptide vaccine. All receptors derive from a young man with glioma.

The genes are TRBV28 and TRBJ2-1, with D perhaps assigned TRBD1 or TRBD2 (5 bases each). Germline V gives CDR1 MDHEN, CDR2 SYDVKM. The CDR3 consists of 14 residues. The germline V and J ends were trimmed by 4 bases and 3 bases, with 10 bases remaining between them. The CDR3 bases are TGTGCCAGCAGTTGGGTGGGGGTCTACAATGAGCAGTTCTTC. This translates into CASSWVGVYNEQFF.

The V gene is TRBV28, the J gene TRBJ1-1; possible D gene TRBD1, 6 bases. Germline-derived CDR1 and CDR2 are MDHEN and SYDVKM. With 3 bases removed from V and 10 bases from J, the gap between germline ends came to 21 bases. CDR3 size: 15 residues. CDR3 loop: CASSLVVSIGTTAFF. CDR3 nucleotide sequence: TGTGCCAGCAGTTTGGTGGTAAGCATCGGGACAACAGCTTTCTTT.

V and J are TRBV11-2 and TRBJ2-3; 9 nucleotides line up with TRBD2. V lost 5 bases, J lost 6 bases, and 12 bases stayed unmatched. This CDR3 comprises 16 residues. Germline CDR1 is SGHAT and CDR2 is FQNNGV. The CDR3 DNA reads TGTGCCAGCAGCGACCCTAAGACTAGCGGCAGTGATACGCAGTATTTT. As protein: CASSDPKTSGSDTQYF.

The sample holds one count of this clone. This chain uses TRBV29-1 with TRBJ1-2; 8 bases line up with TRBD1. Germline V CDR1 and CDR2: SQVTM, ANQGSEA. This CDR3 has 13 amino acids. Trimming took 6 bases from V and 4 from J; bases not matched to a gene: 7. The CDR3, as DNA: TGCAGCGTAGCGGACAGGGTTATCTATGGCTACACCTTC. Translated: CSVADRVIYGYTF.

J is TRBJ2-3 and V is TRBV5-1; D tentatively fits TRBD1 or TRBD2 (6 bases each). The germline V gene has CDR1 SGHRS and CDR2 YFSETQ. The CDR3 contains 15 residues. V was pared by 4 bases and J by 6 bases, with 18 bases between. The CDR3: CASSPSGAGTDTQYF. CDR3 sequence (DNA): TGCGCCAGCAGCCCGTCGGGGGCGGGGACGGATACGCAGTATTTT.

The rearrangement links TRBV14 to TRBJ2-5; D is unresolved. The length of the CDR3 is 13 residues. Trimming took off 4 bases at V and 2 bases at J, with 8 bases between the two ends. Germline CDR1 and CDR2: SGHDN and FVKESK. CDR3 nucleotide sequence: TGTGCCAGCAGCCTGCGGATTCAAGAGACCCAGTACTTC. Its translation is CASSLRIQETQYF.

The chain has TRBV18 and TRBJ2-1; 8 positions match TRBD1. V trimming: 4 bases; J trimming: 3 bases; junction bases outside the gene matches: 5. This CDR3 spans 15 amino acids. In germline, CDR1 is KGHSH, CDR2 LQKENI. The CDR3 DNA sequence: TGTGCCAGCTCACACGGACAGGGTTTCTACAATGAGCAGTTCTTC. Amino acid sequence: CASSHGQGFYNEQFF.

Details on this clone: The same CDR3 can be traced to other DNA sequences in this sample. This chain connects TRBV7-9 to TRBJ2-1; 11 bases align to TRBD2. Germline CDR1 is SEHNR and CDR2 is FQNEAQ (reference sequence). With V trimmed by 2 bases and J by 9 bases, 6 bases remained unmatched. CDR3 length: 15 residues. CDR3 coding DNA: TGTGCCAGCAGCTTACTAGCGGGAGGTCCCGGTGAGCAGTTCTTC. This sequence encodes CASSLLAGGPGEQFF.

The V and J genes are TRBV5-1 and TRBJ2-5; 14 bases match TRBD2. The trim removed 5 bases at V and 5 bases at J, leaving 11 bases unmatched. CDR1 and CDR2 from the germline V gene are SGHRS and YFSETQ. CDR3 length: 17 residues. The CDR3: CASRSGLAGAARETQYF. The DNA for the CDR3 is TGCGCCAGCAGATCGGGACTAGCGGGAGCCGCAAGGGAGACCCAGTACTTC.